Shown below are 17 T cell receptor beta chains from a single sample sequenced in a study of radiotherapy plus CTLA-4 blockade in lung cancer (dated by TCRdb to the late 2010s). Library preparation was by the immunoSEQ multiplex PCR assay. Not all clones reach the TCRdb copy of this immuneACCESS table, which keeps in-frame sequences only. Checked studies attribute under half of the gap to unresolved V genes and leave the rest unexplained. The sample table records 86,000 or so clones; about four fifths of these occur just once. Around 4% of the sample belongs to the ten largest clones. Material: peripheral blood, obtained from a patient treated with radiotherapy plus ipilimumab. These receptors all stem from a human donor with non-small cell lung cancer who had a partial response to radiotherapy plus ipilimumab. Some clones in this sample may be carry-over from other donors' samples.

The table lists this clone with a few counts. Written as DNA, the CDR3 is TGTGCCAGCAGTTCCCAGGGGGCGATGGGTGAAAAACTGTTTTTT. It codes for CASSSQGAMGEKLFF. The chain links TRBV2 to TRBJ1-4; 8 bases fit TRBD1. The V and J ends lost 5 bases and 7 bases, in that order; junction bases with no gene match: 9. CDR1 is SNHLY and CDR2 is FYNNEI in the germline V gene. The CDR3 has 15 amino acids. Full variable domain (rest looked up from reference TRBV2 and TRBJ1-4): EPEVTQTPSHQVTQMGQEVILRCVPISNHLYFYWYRQILGQKVEFLVSFYNNEISEKSEIFDDQFSVERPDGSNFTLKIRSTKLEDSAMYFCASSSQGAMGEKLFFGSGTQLSVL.

V is TRBV5-1 and J is TRBJ2-4; D is perhaps TRBD2 (5 bases). The CDR3 runs to 16 residues. Germline V gives CDR1 SGHRS, CDR2 YFSETQ. Trimming took off 4 bases at V and 0 bases at J, with 14 bases between the two ends. The CDR3 sequence is CASSKSAGVAKNIQYF. The CDR3 region has the DNA TGCGCCAGCAGCAAAAGCGCCGGGGTAGCCAAAAACATTCAGTACTTC.

The chain couples TRBV19 to TRBJ2-1; 7 nucleotides align to TRBD2. CDR1 and CDR2 (germline): LNHDA, SQIVND (reference sequence). CDR3 length: 13 amino acids. Trimming removed 4 bases from V and 4 bases from J; junction bases left unmatched: 1. The chain's CDR3 is CASSTSGYNEQFF. The CDR3 DNA reads TGTGCCAGTAGTACTAGCGGTTACAATGAGCAGTTCTTC.

The chain recombines TRBV11-2 with TRBJ2-5, with TRBD2 matching over 9 bases. The CDR3 is 15 residues long. Germline V lookup: CDR1 SGHAT, CDR2 FQNNGV. The V gene end was trimmed by 5 bases and the J gene end by 2 bases; junction bases not matched to a gene: 6. The CDR3 here is CASSPPGLAQETQYF. CDR3 in DNA: TGTGCCAGCAGCCCTCCGGGACTAGCACAAGAGACCCAGTACTTC.

J is TRBJ1-2 and V is TRBV5-6, with 7 bases that match TRBD1. The CDR3 loop spans 14 amino acids. Germline V gives CDR1 SGHDT, CDR2 YYEEEE. The junction had 8 bases not matched to a gene; V was cut back by 6 bases and J by 3 bases. The DNA for the CDR3 is TGTGCCAGCAACCAACAGGGGATGTACTATGGCTACACCTTC. Its translation is CASNQQGMYYGYTF.

The chain is built from TRBV27 and TRBJ2-5; D perhaps matches TRBD2 (7 bases). CDR3 length: 17 residues. Trimming took off 6 bases at V and 4 bases at J, with 24 bases between the two ends. CDR1 MNHEY and CDR2 SMNVEV come from the germline V gene (reference sequence). CDR3 loop: CASSRREGVLRGETQYF. DNA of the CDR3: TGTGCCAGCAGCAGGAGGGAGGGGGTTCTTAGAGGAGAGACCCAGTACTTC.

CDR3 coding DNA: TGTGCCAGCTCACCGAGAGGGCCAGAGACCCAGTACTTC. Its protein product is CASSPRGPETQYF. This chain connects TRBV18 to TRBJ2-5, with D possibly TRBD2 on 5 matching bases. Germline assignment: CDR1 KGHSH and CDR2 LQKENI. The CDR3 spans 13 residues. V dropped 3 bases and J dropped 4 bases, with 9 bases sitting between them.

The rearrangement joins TRBV7-7 to TRBJ2-6; possibly TRBD1 for D (6 bases). Trimming removed 2 bases from V and 4 bases from J, with 18 bases in between. This CDR3 has 18 amino acids. From germline, CDR1 is SSHAT and CDR2 FNYEAQ (reference sequence). CDR3 sequence reads: CASSLLGASLTGANVLTF. CDR3 sequence (DNA): TGTGCCAGCAGCTTACTGGGGGCAAGTCTTACGGGGGCCAACGTCCTGACTTTC.

V and J are TRBV2 and TRBJ1-5, with 7 nucleotides matching TRBD1. Germline loops: CDR1 SNHLY, CDR2 FYNNEI. V shed 8 bases and J 9 bases; nucleotides not matched to a gene: 13. The CDR3 spans 14 residues. The CDR3 DNA reads as TGTGCCAGCGGGAAGGGGGCCCTAGGGGGGCCCCAGCATTTT. As protein: CASGKGALGGPQHF.

This chain joins TRBV5-1 and TRBJ2-7, with D possibly TRBD2 on 6 matching bases. The V end was cut by 4 bases, the J end by 7 bases, with 15 bases between. Per the germline V gene, CDR1 is SGHRS and CDR2 is YFSETQ. The CDR3 is made up of 13 amino acids. As DNA, the CDR3 is TGCGCCAGCAGCATTGACGGGGCGGGAGAGCAGTACTTC. Its translation: CASSIDGAGEQYF. The full variable domain, its missing parts supplied by reference TRBV5-1 and TRBJ2-7, is KAGVTQTPRYLIKTRGQQVTLSCSPISGHRSVSWYQQTPGQGLQFLFEYFSETQRNKGNFPGRFSGRQFSNSRSEMNVSTLELGDSALYLCASSIDGAGEQYFGPGTRLTVT.

J is TRBJ1-5 and V is TRBV28; D is possibly TRBD1 (6 bases). CDR3 length: 15 residues. Trimming took off 8 bases at V and 7 bases at J, with 21 bases between the two ends. CDR1 and CDR2 (germline): MDHEN, SYDVKM. CDR3 sequence: CASGSEPGVGQPQHF. CDR3 in DNA: TGTGCCAGCGGCAGCGAACCAGGGGTGGGCCAGCCCCAGCATTTT.

This clone was counted ten times or more. The chain carries TRBV30 and TRBJ1-2; 9 nucleotides line up with TRBD1. Germline loops: CDR1 GTSNPN, CDR2 SVGIG (reference sequence). The CDR3 loop spans 12 amino acids. The CDR3: CARGQGTAGYTF. The CDR3 DNA reads as TGTGCTCGGGGACAGGGAACTGCTGGCTACACCTTC.

This rearrangement joins TRBV7-8 to TRBJ2-1; TRBD2 aligns across 7 bases. The CDR3 is 13 amino acids. Trimming cost V 1 base and J 9 bases; bases outside gene matches: 3. Germline lookup yields CDR1 SGHVS and CDR2 FQNEAQ. The CDR3 DNA sequence: TGTGCCAGCAGCTTAGTGGCTAGCGGTGAGCAGTTCTTC. Its translation: CASSLVASGEQFF.

The rearrangement joins TRBV19 to TRBJ2-7; TRBD1 matches 8 bases. This CDR3 has 15 residues. The junction had 9 bases not matched to a gene; V was cut back by 5 bases and J by 3 bases. CDR1 is LNHDA, CDR2 SQIVND, per germline (reference sequence). The CDR3 is CASSARGLPSYEQYF. The CDR3 DNA follows: TGTGCCAGTAGTGCCAGGGGGCTGCCCAGCTACGAGCAGTACTTC.

V and J are TRBV6-1 and TRBJ1-6; TRBD1 matches at 8 bases. CDR1 and CDR2 (germline): MNHNS, SASEGT. The CDR3 spans 14 residues. After removal of 2 bases from V and 8 bases from J, the junction contained 2 bases not matched to a gene. The CDR3 sequence: CASSEPGGHSPLHF. The CDR3 nucleotides read TGTGCCAGCAGTGAACCAGGGGGCCATTCACCCCTCCACTTT.

By frequency in the sample, this clone is medium-sized. The chain is built from TRBV7-9 and TRBJ1-3; the match to TRBD1 covers 7 bases. V lost 3 bases, J lost 0 bases, and 5 bases stayed unmatched. This CDR3 is built from 16 residues. Germline CDR1 SEHNR, CDR2 FQNEAQ (reference sequence). DNA for the CDR3: TGTGCCAGCAGCTTGGCGGGACAGTACTCTGGAAACACCATATATTTT. Residues: CASSLAGQYSGNTIYF.

The chain has TRBV5-1 and TRBJ2-1; TRBD2 might be the D (7 bases). Trimming shortened V by 2 bases and J by 6 bases, and 15 bases separated the two germline ends. Per the germline V gene, CDR1 is SGHRS and CDR2 is YFSETQ. There are 15 residues in the CDR3. CDR3 bases: TGCGCCAGCAGCTTTTGGTCGGGGGGCGGCAATGAGCAGTTCTTC. This encodes CASSFWSGGGNEQFF.